These T cell receptor beta chains were read from a single sample in a study of control samples from healthy donors and cancer patients. Libraries were prepared by immunoSEQ multiplex PCR; TCRdb keeps only in-frame clonotypes and omits some of them. The profile shows 170,000 or so clones, around 96% of them singletons. The sample was blood. The receptors shown here come from a woman in her 40s in good health. CDR3s include the opening cysteine and the closing phenylalanine or tryptophan. D genes are given only for firm matches. Clone size is not always given. Where it is, it says once, few, many or a class for expanded clones.

>TRBJ1-2|.|.|TRBV5-1
TGCGCCAGCATAATCACATCTATCGTCGGCTACACCTTC
CASIITSIVGYTF
>TRBJ1-1|.|.|TRBV2
TGTGCCAGCAGTGAAGCCATCAGCTTGACTGAAGCTTTCTTT
CASSEAISLTEAFF
>TRBJ1-2|.|.|TRBV9
TGTGCCAGCAGCGTTGACCCATCGCCGGGCTATGGCTACACCTTC
CASSVDPSPGYGYTF
>TRBJ1-5|.|.|TRBV19
TGTGCCAGTAGTACTAGACAGGAGAATCAGCCCCAGCATTTT
CASSTRQENQPQHF
>TRBJ2-1|.|TRBD1|TRBV6-5
TGTGCCGCGAACAGGCGGCAGGGGGCACTGAATGAGCAGTTCTTC
CAANRRQGALNEQFF
>TRBJ1-2|.|.|TRBV7-2
TGTGCCAGCAGCCCCCAGCGGGTTAACTATGGCTACACCTTC
CASSPQRVNYGYTF
>TRBJ1-5|.|.|TRBV19
TGTGCCAGTAGTACGCAGGGTAGGCAGCCCCAGCATTTT
CASSTQGRQPQHF
>TRBJ2-1|.|.|TRBV5-4
TGTGCCAGCAGGAGCCGGGAGATTAATTATGAGCAGTTCTTC
CASRSREINYEQFF
>TRBJ1-2|.|.|TRBV6-5
TGTGCCAGCAGTTATCGGGGGGGGTCTATTTATGGCTACACCTTC
CASSYRGGSIYGYTF
>TRBJ1-5|.|TRBD1|TRBV6-2/TRBV6-3
TGTGCCAGCAGTTCGGACAGGGGGCTTACCATTCAGCCCCAGCATTTT
CASSSDRGLTIQPQHF
>TRBJ2-3|.|.|TRBV5-1
TGCGCCAGCAGCTCGATTTTACCTAGCACAGATACGCAGTATTTT
CASSSILPSTDTQYF
>TRBJ2-3|.|TRBD1|TRBV2
TGTGCCAGCATGAGGACAGGGACCACAGATACGCAGTATTTT
CASMRTGTTDTQYF
>TRBJ1-1|.|.|TRBV10-3
TGTGCCATCAGTGAAGGAGGACCGGGCACTGAAGCTTTCTTT
CAISEGGPGTEAFF
>TRBJ2-2|.|TRBD1|TRBV28
TGTGCCAGCAGTTCAGGACAGGGGGTATTTGGGGAGCTGTTTTTT
CASSSGQGVFGELFF
>TRBJ2-1|.|.|TRBV11-2
TGTGCCAGCAGCGACAATGAGCAGTTCTTC
CASSDNEQFF
>TRBJ1-2|.|.|TRBV6-6
TGTGCCAGCAGTTACCGGGGGCGCGACTATGGCTACACCTTC
CASSYRGRDYGYTF
>TRBJ2-2|.|.|TRBV4-3
TGCGCCAGCAGCCAAGTTAGTGGGGGATCCGGGGAGCTGTTTTTT
CASSQVSGGSGELFF
>TRBJ1-1|.|TRBD1|TRBV7-9
TGTGCCAGCAGCTTATTGACAGGGGAGAGCACTGAAGCTTTCTTT
CASSLLTGESTEAFF
>TRBJ2-5|.|.|TRBV5-4
TGTGCCAGCAGCTTCGGGGGGCCAGAGACCCAGTACTTC
CASSFGGPETQYF
>TRBJ1-1|.|TRBD1|TRBV4-3
TGCGCCAGCAGCCAAGACCAGGGGGCGCGGGTTGAAGCTTTCTTT
CASSQDQGARVEAFF
>TRBJ2-7|once|.|TRBV10-3
TGTGCCATCAGTGTCCCAGAGAGCTCCTACGAGCAGTACTTC
CAISVPESSYEQYF
>TRBJ2-1|.|.|TRBV29-1
TGCAGCGTTGTTGGCAGGGTCTCCTACAATGAGCAGTTCTTC
CSVVGRVSYNEQFF
>TRBJ1-5|.|.|TRBV15
TGTGCCACCAGCAGACGCGAGCACCTTCGACCCCAGCATTTT
CATSRREHLRPQHF
>TRBJ2-7|.|TRBD1|TRBV27
TGTGCCAGCACCCTGGGACAGGGCTACGAGCAGTACTTC
CASTLGQGYEQYF
>TRBJ1-5|once|.|TRBV18
TGTGCCAGCTCACCGGCCAGCAATCAGCCCCAGCATTTT
CASSPASNQPQHF
>TRBJ2-3|.|.|TRBV6-4
TGTGCCAGCAGTGTCTCGCAGGCAGATACGCAGTATTTT
CASSVSQADTQYF
>TRBJ2-5|once|.|TRBV6-2/TRBV6-3
TGTGCCAGCAGTTACAGGGAGGAGACCCAGTACTTC
CASSYREETQYF
>TRBJ1-4|.|.|TRBV4-1
TGCGCCAGCAGCCAAGCAAGGGCTGATGATAATGAAAAACTGTTTTTT
CASSQARADDNEKLFF
>TRBJ1-1|.|.|TRBV24-1
TGTGCCACCAGGCGGGGGGCGAACACTGAAGCTTTCTTT
CATRRGANTEAFF
>TRBJ1-5|.|.|TRBV27
TGTGCCAGCAGTCCGACAGGAATCTATAGCAATCAGCCCCAGCATTTT
CASSPTGIYSNQPQHF
>TRBJ2-1|.|.|TRBV7-2
TGTGCCAGCAGCTTAGGCAGGGTCCCCTACAATGAGCAGTTCTTC
CASSLGRVPYNEQFF
>TRBJ1-2|.|.|TRBV9
TGTGCCAGCAGCCCCTCAGCAGCTCCCCTACCTTTAGTAGGCTACACCTTC
CASSPSAAPLPLVGYTF
>TRBJ1-1|.|.|TRBV19
TGTGCCAGTAGTATAGGTCGGAACACTGAAGCTTTCTTT
CASSIGRNTEAFF
>TRBJ2-2|.|.|TRBV24-1
TGTGCCACCAGTCAGGGGGGGGACACCGGGGAGCTGTTTTTT
CATSQGGDTGELFF